Each of the 31 T cell receptor beta chains below was sequenced from the same sample in a study of response to subunit inactivated influenza vaccine. One entry per CDR3 protein results from TCRdb running MiXCR on the RT-PCR reads. Among 450,000 to 600,000 distinct CDR3 sequences listed, 6% to 9% were seen once. The starting material was PBMCs from blood, obtained around 25 months after vaccination. These receptors were taken from a man in his fifties or sixties who received an inactivated influenza vaccine.

This clonotype occurred many times. This CDR3 is CASSLDYIGEKLFF. DNA of the CDR3: TGTGCCAGCAGTTTGGATTACATCGGAGAAAAACTGTTTTTT. V gene TRBV12-3 or TRBV12-4 combines with J gene TRBJ1-4; no definite D call. V was clipped by 3 bases and J by 8 bases, with 13 bases between them. The CDR3 runs to 14 residues.

The chain links TRBV4-3 to TRBJ1-1; 7 positions match TRBD1. CDR3 size: 16 residues. Germline CDR1 and CDR2: LGHNA and YSLEER. Unmatched junction bases numbered 8, after V lost 1 base and J lost 3 bases. Here the CDR3 DNA reads TGCGCCAGCAGCCAAGGACAGGGCATATTGCACACTGAAGCTTTCTTT. This translates into CASSQGQGILHTEAFF.

This clonotype was detected only a few times. This chain links TRBV6-1 with TRBJ2-5, with TRBD2 matching over 7 bases. The CDR3 has 13 residues. CDR1 and CDR2 (germline): MNHNS, SASEGT. J was trimmed by 1 base and V by 7 bases; bases with no gene match: 3. The CDR3 region has the DNA TGTGCCAGCACCGGGACTACCCAAGAGACCCAGTACTTC. This translates into CASTGTTQETQYF.

The chain couples TRBV20-1 to TRBJ2-1, with D perhaps TRBD2 (6 bases). The germline V gene has CDR1 DFQATT and CDR2 SNEGSKA (reference sequence). V shed 0 bases and J shed 0 bases, with 9 bases lying between them. CDR3 length: 15 residues. The CDR3 nucleotides read TGCAGTGCTAGAGAGCCGGGACTCTCCTACAATGAGCAGTTCTTC. Translation gives CSAREPGLSYNEQFF.

The chain links TRBV12-3 or TRBV12-4 to TRBJ2-7; D not resolved. Trimming shortened V by 3 bases and J by 0 bases, and 12 bases separated the two germline ends. The CDR3 sequence is 15 residues long. CDR3 nucleotide sequence: TGTGCCAGCAGTTTTCGGGTTGATTTCTCCTACGAGCAGTACTTC. Translating gives CASSFRVDFSYEQYF.

This rearrangement joins TRBV5-1 to TRBJ1-6; D remains unclear. This CDR3 is 15 amino acids long. The V gene's germline CDR1 is SGHRS and CDR2 YFSETQ. The V end was cut by 4 bases, the J end by 7 bases, with 15 bases between. The DNA for the CDR3 is TGCGCCAGCAGCGGGTCCGAAGTTCTGAATTCACCCCTCCACTTT. Protein sequence: CASSGSEVLNSPLHF.

V is TRBV30 and J is TRBJ2-7; D might be TRBD1 (5 bases). Per germline, CDR1 GTSNPN and CDR2 SVGIG (reference sequence). This CDR3 comprises 13 residues. V gave up 2 bases and J gave up 3 bases, with 11 bases separating them. This CDR3 reads CAWSLGRDYEQYF. DNA for the CDR3: TGTGCCTGGAGTTTGGGCAGGGACTACGAGCAGTACTTC.

The table lists this clonotype with many counts. This chain links TRBV5-1 with TRBJ2-3; D is possibly TRBD1 (6 bases). The CDR3 totals 13 residues. V lost 5 bases, J lost 4 bases, and 11 bases lay in between. The germline gives CDR1 SGHRS, CDR2 YFSETQ. This CDR3 is CASSMGAADTQYF. In DNA, the CDR3 is TGCGCCAGCAGTATGGGGGCGGCAGATACGCAGTATTTT.

This clonotype was recorded a few times. This chain connects TRBV5-1 to TRBJ1-1; 7 bases are shared with TRBD1. The CDR3 extends over 16 amino acids. J was trimmed by 4 bases and V by 5 bases; bases with no gene match: 14. The V gene's germline CDR1 is SGHRS and CDR2 YFSETQ. For the CDR3, the DNA is TGCGCCAGCAGTCTTTCAGGGGGGCACCTCGGCACTGAAGCTTTCTTT. Translating gives CASSLSGGHLGTEAFF. Drawing the rest from reference TRBV5-1 and TRBJ1-1, the complete variable domain is KAGVTQTPRYLIKTRGQQVTLSCSPISGHRSVSWYQQTPGQGLQFLFEYFSETQRNKGNFPGRFSGRQFSNSRSEMNVSTLELGDSALYLCASSLSGGHLGTEAFFGQGTRLTVV.

This clonotype was observed a handful of times. The gene calls are TRBV6-5 and TRBJ2-2, with D unclear. The germline CDR1 and CDR2 sequences are MNHEY and SVGAGI. The ends were cut back, 4 bases at V and 8 bases at J, with 11 bases in the middle. This CDR3 spans 13 amino acids. The CDR3 spells CASSWEGKGELFF. In DNA form, the CDR3 reads TGTGCCAGCAGTTGGGAAGGAAAAGGGGAGCTGTTTTTT.

This clonotype came up many times. V gene TRBV11-2 combines with J gene TRBJ1-1; D is unclear. The V end lost 5 bases, the J end lost 3 bases, and 7 bases lay between the germline ends. There are 12 residues in the CDR3. CDR1 and CDR2 (germline): SGHAT, FQNNGV. CDR3 region: CASSLRDTEAFF. In DNA form, the CDR3 reads TGTGCCAGCAGCCTAAGAGACACTGAAGCTTTCTTT.

V is TRBV20-1 and J is TRBJ2-7, with D tentatively TRBD1 or TRBD2 (5 bases each). Germline V lookup: CDR1 DFQATT, CDR2 SNEGSKA (reference sequence). Trimming left V 3 bases short and J 6 bases short, with 21 bases between. The CDR3 loop spans 15 amino acids. The CDR3 DNA reads TGCAGTGCTAGCTCCAAAGAGAGAGGGGTGAGCGAGCAGTACTTC. Its protein product is CSASSKERGVSEQYF.

This clonotype appeared many times. The chain combines TRBV5-1 with TRBJ1-1, with D possibly TRBD1 on 6 matching bases. This CDR3 is 14 amino acids long. V lost 0 bases and J lost 5, with 11 bases in between. Germline values: CDR1 SGHRS, CDR2 YFSETQ. This chain's CDR3 is CASSLVGAETEAFF. The CDR3 DNA reads as TGCGCCAGCAGCTTGGTGGGGGCTGAAACTGAAGCTTTCTTT.

This clonotype occurred many times. The chain couples TRBV29-1 to TRBJ2-3; 7 bases are a match to TRBD2. Germline V gene lookup returns CDR1 SQVTM and CDR2 ANQGSEA. V was clipped by 5 bases and J by 1 base; unmatched bases: 9. The CDR3 contains 15 residues. The CDR3 DNA is TGCAGCGTTTCGGGGTTAGCGGGTCGCACAGATACGCAGTATTTT. Translated, it gives CSVSGLAGRTDTQYF.

The chain has TRBV4-2 and TRBJ1-3; no reliable D call. Germline loops: CDR1 LGHNA, CDR2 YNFKEQ. This CDR3 has 13 residues. V lost 0 bases, J lost 6 bases, and 6 bases lay in between. This CDR3 reads CASSQEAENTIYF. In DNA form, the CDR3 reads TGTGCCAGCAGCCAAGAAGCTGAAAACACCATATATTTT.

V and J are TRBV5-1 and TRBJ2-5, with a possible D match to TRBD1 (5 bases). Germline V CDR1 and CDR2: SGHRS, YFSETQ. This CDR3 contains 16 residues. Trimming stripped 0 bases from V and 1 base from J, with 13 bases between. The CDR3 DNA is TGCGCCAGCAGCTTGGGCTCCAGGACACTCCAAGAGACCCAGTACTTC. Protein: CASSLGSRTLQETQYF.

This clonotype was seen many times. Mismatch with germline at one junction end may stem from a read error. The chain has TRBV7-7 and TRBJ2-2; no clear D. The germline V gene has CDR1 SSHAT and CDR2 FNYEAQ (reference sequence). This CDR3 spans 14 amino acids. This CDR3 is CASSLERSTGELFF. Written as DNA, the CDR3 is TGTGCTAGCAGCTTAGAGCGCTCCACCGGGGAGCTGTTTTTT.

This clonotype has a count of ten or more. This chain connects TRBV3-1 to TRBJ2-7; TRBD2 is a possible D gene (5 bases). CDR1 and CDR2 (germline): LGHDT, YNNKEL (reference sequence). V lost 1 base, J lost 5 bases, and 9 bases lay in between. The CDR3 sequence is 13 residues long. CDR3 in DNA: TGTGCCAGCAGCCAAGTTGACGGGAACGAGCAGTACTTC. Its translation: CASSQVDGNEQYF.

This clonotype occurred many times. J is TRBJ2-7 and V is TRBV20-1, with 7 bases lining up with TRBD2. The CDR3 consists of 14 residues. CDR1 is DFQATT and CDR2 is SNEGSKA in the germline V gene (reference sequence). V trimming: 4 bases; J trimming: 0 bases; junction bases outside the gene matches: 6. Here the CDR3 reads CSATGLESSYEQYF. CDR3 bases: TGCAGTGCTACTGGACTAGAGAGCTCCTACGAGCAGTACTTC.

A word on this clonotype: A junction end diverges from the germline sequence, so it may reflect a read error. The chain employs TRBV20-1 and TRBJ2-5; 10 bases line up with TRBD2. Per germline, CDR1 DFQATT and CDR2 SNEGSKA (reference sequence). CDR3 length: 15 residues. The CDR3 protein is CCARDPRTSGETQYF. CDR3 coding DNA: TGCTGTGCTAGAGATCCCCGGACTAGCGGAGAGACCCAGTACTTC.

This clonotype was found many times. The chain has TRBV5-1 and TRBJ1-2; D is possibly TRBD1 (5 bases). The CDR3 has 15 amino acids. In germline, CDR1 is SGHRS, CDR2 YFSETQ. V shed 4 bases and J shed 4 bases, with 17 bases lying between them. The CDR3 is CASSRAPAGTYGYTF. CDR3 coding DNA: TGCGCCAGCAGCCGAGCCCCCGCAGGGACCTATGGCTACACCTTC.

CDR3 loop: CSAPEAGGAYEQYF. The CDR3 region has the DNA TGCAGTGCCCCTGAAGCAGGGGGAGCCTACGAGCAGTACTTC. V gene TRBV20-1 combines with J gene TRBJ2-7, with TRBD1 identical over 7 bases. The CDR3 spans 14 residues. Germline values: CDR1 DFQATT, CDR2 SNEGSKA (reference sequence). Trimming removed 6 bases from V and 2 bases from J; junction bases left unmatched: 10.

This clonotype came up a few times. The chain joins TRBV10-3 to TRBJ1-1; no clear D. Germline CDR1 reads ENHRY; CDR2 reads SYGVKD. Trimming pared 10 bases from V and 8 bases from J, leaving 23 bases between. The CDR3 extends over 14 amino acids. CDR3 sequence (DNA): TGTGCCAGCACCCCGCTCAGCCTGGGCGGGGAAGCTTTCTTT. This encodes CASTPLSLGGEAFF.

This clonotype was seen a few times. This chain uses TRBV4-3 with TRBJ2-7, with D perhaps matching TRBD1 or TRBD2 (5 bases each). The CDR3 is made up of 15 amino acids. Trimming removed 4 bases from V and 2 bases from J, with 15 bases in between. Germline CDR1 reads LGHNA; CDR2 reads YSLEER. DNA of the CDR3: TGCGCCAGCAGCCGGAAGCCGGGACCAGCCTACGAGCAGTACTTC. Its translation: CASSRKPGPAYEQYF.

The V and J genes are TRBV18 and TRBJ2-2; D is ambiguous. The CDR3 covers 13 residues. With 2 bases removed from V and 7 bases from J, the gap between germline ends came to 8 bases. Per the germline V gene, CDR1 is KGHSH and CDR2 is LQKENI. The CDR3 is CASSPEQIGELFF. CDR3 nucleotides: TGTGCCAGCTCACCAGAGCAGATCGGGGAGCTGTTTTTT.

The V and J genes are TRBV20-1 and TRBJ2-5; D may be TRBD1 or TRBD2 (5 bases each). This CDR3 comprises 14 residues. Germline V gene data show CDR1 as DFQATT and CDR2 as SNEGSKA (reference sequence). V lost 1 base and J lost 5, with 14 bases in between. In DNA form, the CDR3 reads TGCAGTGCTAGAGCGAGGGGCCGGTTGGAGACCCAGTACTTC. It specifies CSARARGRLETQYF.

The table lists this clonotype with many counts. The chain combines TRBV5-1 with TRBJ2-1; maybe TRBD1 (5 bases). Trimming took off 0 bases at V and 6 bases at J, with 13 bases between the two ends. Per germline, CDR1 SGHRS and CDR2 YFSETQ. The CDR3 has 15 residues. Written as DNA, the CDR3 is TGCGCCAGCAGCTTGGCCAGGGAAAGGTTCAATGAGCAGTTCTTC. This gives the protein CASSLARERFNEQFF.

This clonotype was recorded many times. The CDR3 loop reads CSATGALLETQYF. The CDR3 nucleotides are TGCAGTGCTACGGGGGCGCTTCTAGAGACCCAGTACTTC. This chain links TRBV20-1 with TRBJ2-5; perhaps D is TRBD1 or TRBD2 (6 bases each). V lost 4 bases and J lost 4, with 13 bases in between. This CDR3 spans 13 amino acids. From germline, CDR1 is DFQATT and CDR2 SNEGSKA (reference sequence).

This clonotype was counted at least ten times. The chain's CDR3 is CASSYSHTETEAFF. DNA for the CDR3: TGTGCCAGCAGTTACTCTCACACAGAGACTGAAGCTTTCTTT. The chain links TRBV6-5 to TRBJ1-1; D gene ambiguous. CDR1 MNHEY and CDR2 SVGAGI come from the germline V gene. Trimming stripped 0 bases from V and 5 bases from J, with 10 bases between. The CDR3 contains 14 residues.

This clonotype was seen at least ten times. The chain joins TRBV4-2 to TRBJ2-4; D may be TRBD2 (6 bases). The germline CDR1 and CDR2 sequences are LGHNA and YNFKEQ. The germline V and J ends were trimmed by 0 bases and 2 bases, with 11 bases remaining between them. The CDR3 runs to 16 residues. This chain's CDR3 is CASSQDWRGPKNIQYF. CDR3 nucleotide sequence: TGTGCCAGCAGCCAAGATTGGCGGGGACCCAAAAACATTCAGTACTTC.

The chain has TRBV27 and TRBJ2-3, with D unclear. Germline V gene lookup returns CDR1 MNHEY and CDR2 SMNVEV (reference sequence). The CDR3 consists of 13 residues. V was clipped by 3 bases and J by 3 bases, with 7 bases between them. CDR3 sequence reads: CASSFFSTDTQYF. CDR3 DNA sequence: TGTGCCAGCAGTTTTTTTTCGACAGATACGCAGTATTTT.